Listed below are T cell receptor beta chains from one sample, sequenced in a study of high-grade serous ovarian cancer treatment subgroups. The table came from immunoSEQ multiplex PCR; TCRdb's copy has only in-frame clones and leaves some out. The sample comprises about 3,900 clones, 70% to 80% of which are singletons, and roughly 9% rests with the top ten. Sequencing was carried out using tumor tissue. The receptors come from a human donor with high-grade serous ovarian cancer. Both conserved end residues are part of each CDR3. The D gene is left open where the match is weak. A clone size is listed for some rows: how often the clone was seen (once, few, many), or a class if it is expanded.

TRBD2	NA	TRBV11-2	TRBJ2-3	TGTGCCAGCAGCTTAGATCTTAGGACTAGCGGAAATACGCAGTATTTT	CASSLDLRTSGNTQYF
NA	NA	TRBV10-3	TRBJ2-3	TGTGCCATCAGTGAGGTTAGGGCGGCAGATACGCAGTATTTT	CAISEVRAADTQYF
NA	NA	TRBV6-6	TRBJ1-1	TGTGCCAGCAGGGGCGGCGGGGAAAACACTGAAGCTTTCTTT	CASRGGGENTEAFF
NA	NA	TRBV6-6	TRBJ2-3	TGTGCCAGCAGCTTTACAGAGAACACAGATACGCAGTATTTT	CASSFTENTDTQYF
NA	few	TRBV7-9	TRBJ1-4	TGTGCCAGCAGCTGGGTCGGACCTAATGAAAAACTGTTTTTT	CASSWVGPNEKLFF
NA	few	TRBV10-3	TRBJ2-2	TGTGCCATCATTGGGACCAACACCGGGGAGCTGTTTTTT	CAIIGTNTGELFF
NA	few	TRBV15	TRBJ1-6	TGTGCCACCAGCAGAGACTCCTCGGATTCACCCCTCCACTTT	CATSRDSSDSPLHF
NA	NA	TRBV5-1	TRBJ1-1	TGCGCCAGCAGCTTCGGGGGGGGGACTGAAGCTTTCTTT	CASSFGGGTEAFF
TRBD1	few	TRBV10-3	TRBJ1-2	TGTGCCATCAGTCAGGGGGCGAAGTATGGCTACACCTTC	CAISQGAKYGYTF
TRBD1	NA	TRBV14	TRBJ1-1	TGTGCCAGCAGCTGGGGACAGGGCACTGAAGCTTTCTTT	CASSWGQGTEAFF
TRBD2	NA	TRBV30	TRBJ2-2	TGTGCCGGGACTAACGCGAACACCGGGGAGCTGTTTTTT	CAGTNANTGELFF
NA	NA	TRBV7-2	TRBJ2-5	TGTGCCAGCAGCCTCCAACCAGGGGTAACAGAGACCCAGTACTTC	CASSLQPGVTETQYF
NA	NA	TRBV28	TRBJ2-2	TGTGCCAGCAGCCGAGACGACACCGGGGAGCTGTTTTTT	CASSRDDTGELFF
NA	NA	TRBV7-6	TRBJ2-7	TGTGCCAGCAGCTTAGGGCACTCCTACGAGCAGTACTTC	CASSLGHSYEQYF
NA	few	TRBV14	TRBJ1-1	TGTGCCAGCAGCCAAGGGAACACTGAAGCTTTCTTT	CASSQGNTEAFF
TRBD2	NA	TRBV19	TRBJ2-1	TGTGCCAGTAGTATAAGGCGGGGGGGCAACAATGAGCAGTTCTTC	CASSIRRGGNNEQFF
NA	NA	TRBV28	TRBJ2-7	TGTGCCAGCAGCCCCCAATACGAGCAGTACTTC	CASSPQYEQYF
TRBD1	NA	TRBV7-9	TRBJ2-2	TGTGCCAGCAGCTCCCCGGGACAGGGAAACACCGGGGAGCTGTTTTTT	CASSSPGQGNTGELFF
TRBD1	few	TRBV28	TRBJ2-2	TGTGCCAGTGAACAGGGGCCCGGGGAGCTGTTTTTT	CASEQGPGELFF
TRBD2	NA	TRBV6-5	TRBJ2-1	TGTGCCAGCAGACGAGGACTAGCGGGGTCCAATGAGCAGTTCTTC	CASRRGLAGSNEQFF
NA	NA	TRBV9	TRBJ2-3	TGTGCCAGCAGCGCCGACGGTCCCGATACGCAGTATTTT	CASSADGPDTQYF
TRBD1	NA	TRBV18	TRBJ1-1	TGTGCCAGCTCACCCGGACAGGGCGCTGAAGCTTTCTTT	CASSPGQGAEAFF
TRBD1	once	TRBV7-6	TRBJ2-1	TGTGCCAGCAGCTTAGGGACAGGGTACAATGAGCAGTTCTTC	CASSLGTGYNEQFF
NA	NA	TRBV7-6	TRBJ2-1	TGTGCCAGCAGCTTTATGGCAGGGTACGTCAGTGAGCAGTTCTTC	CASSFMAGYVSEQFF
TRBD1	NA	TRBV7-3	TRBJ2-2	TGTGCCAGCAGTGAAGGGGGCGGCCGACGGACCGGGGAGCTGTTTTTT	CASSEGGGRRTGELFF
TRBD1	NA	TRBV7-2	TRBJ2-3	TGTGCCAGCAGCTTAAGGACAGGGGGCGAGAATACGCAGTATTTT	CASSLRTGGENTQYF
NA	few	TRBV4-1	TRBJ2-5	TGCGCCAGCAGCCTCAAGTGGGGCCCAGAGACCCAGTACTTC	CASSLKWGPETQYF
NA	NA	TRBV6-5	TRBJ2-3	TGTGCCAGCAGTGATAGTCCCACAGATACGCAGTATTTT	CASSDSPTDTQYF
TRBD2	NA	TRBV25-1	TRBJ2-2	TGTGCCAGCAGCGGGGGGGCAGACACCGGGGAGCTGTTTTTT	CASSGGADTGELFF
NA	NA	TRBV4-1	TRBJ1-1	TGCGCCAGCAGCCACCCGGACGGGAACCCTTACCCGAACACTGAAGCTTTCTTT	CASSHPDGNPYPNTEAFF
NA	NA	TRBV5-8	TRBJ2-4	TGTGCCAGCAGCCTACGGTGGACGCGGGGCATGAGAAACATTCAGTACTTC	CASSLRWTRGMRNIQYF
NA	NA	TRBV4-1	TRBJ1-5	TGCGCCAGCAGCCAAGATTTTCCGTATAATCAGCCCCAGCATTTT	CASSQDFPYNQPQHF
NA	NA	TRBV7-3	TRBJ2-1	TGTGCCAGCAGCCGGACAGCAGATAGCTCCTACAATGAGCAGTTCTTC	CASSRTADSSYNEQFF
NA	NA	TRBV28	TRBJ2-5	TGTGCCAGCAGTTCAAACGCGGGGCGGGCTCGGGAGACCCAGTACTTC	CASSSNAGRARETQYF
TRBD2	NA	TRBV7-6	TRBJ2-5	TGTGCCAGCAGCTCCCACGGGGGGTGGGGGGAGACCCAGTACTTC	CASSSHGGWGETQYF
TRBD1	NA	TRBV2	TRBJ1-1	TGTGCCAGCAGCGGGACAGGGGTTCTACTTGAAGCTTTCTTT	CASSGTGVLLEAFF
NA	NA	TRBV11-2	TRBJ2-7	TGTGCCAGCAGCTTAGATGGGTTTAGGCAGTACTTC	CASSLDGFRQYF
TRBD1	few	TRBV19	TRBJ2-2	TGTGCCAGCTGGACAGGGCAGGGCGGGGAGCTGTTTTTT	CASWTGQGGELFF
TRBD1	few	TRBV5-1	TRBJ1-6	TGCGCCAGCAGCTGGGGACAGGGAAATTCACCCCTCCACTTT	CASSWGQGNSPLHF
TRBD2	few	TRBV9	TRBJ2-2	TGTGCCAGCAGCGTACTAGCGGGGGAACCCTACACCGGGGAGCTGTTTTTT	CASSVLAGEPYTGELFF
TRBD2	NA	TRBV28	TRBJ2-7	TGTGCCAGCACCACCCCTGAGGGAGGGGATTTGTACGAGCAGTACTTC	CASTTPEGGDLYEQYF
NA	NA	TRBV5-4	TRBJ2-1	TGTGCCAGCAGCTTTGGGGGCCCGTCGCGGGAGCAGTTCTTC	CASSFGGPSREQFF
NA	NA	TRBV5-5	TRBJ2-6	TGTGCCAGCACCCTAGTCATAGGGGCTGGGGCCAACGTCCTGACTTTC	CASTLVIGAGANVLTF
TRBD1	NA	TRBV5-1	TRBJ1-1	TGCGCCAGCGGGGAACAGGGGCGGACTGAAGCTTTCTTT	CASGEQGRTEAFF
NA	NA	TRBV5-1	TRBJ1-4	TGCGCCAGCAGCTTGTCAACCACTAATGAAAAACTGTTTTTT	CASSLSTTNEKLFF
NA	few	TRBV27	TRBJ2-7	TGTGCCAGCAGTTCCACCTACGAGCAGTACTTC	CASSSTYEQYF
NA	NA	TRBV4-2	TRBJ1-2	TGTGCCAGCAGCCAAGTATTTGAACAGGTGTTTAACTATGGCTACACCTTC	CASSQVFEQVFNYGYTF
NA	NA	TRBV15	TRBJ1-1	TGTGCCACCAGCATCCCGGGACTGAACACTGAAGCTTTCTTT	CATSIPGLNTEAFF
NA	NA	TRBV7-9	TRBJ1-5	TGTGCCAGCAGCTTAAACTGGTGGAGGGTCGGCAATCAGCCCCAGCATTTT	CASSLNWWRVGNQPQHF
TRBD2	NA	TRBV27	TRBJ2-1	TGTGCCAGCACCGTTGCGTCTAGCGGGGGTAGCTCCTACAATGAGCAGTTCTTC	CASTVASSGGSSYNEQFF